This entry lists 26 T cell receptor beta chains sequenced from one sample in a study of metastatic and nonmetastatic thyroid tumors. TCRdb re-called the PCR reads through MiXCR. The sample shows about 89,000 clones, about 12% of them seen only once. Thyroid surgery had not been preceded by any treatment in any patient. Sequenced material: tumor tissue. All receptors derive from a female donor with papillary thyroid cancer or a benign thyroid nodule (not recorded which). Some clones in this sample may be carry-over from other donors' samples.

As for this clone: A much larger clone is a single base away; this may be a read error. The chain uses TRBV5-6 and TRBJ2-4; 7 bases are shared with TRBD1. CDR1 is SGHDT and CDR2 is YYEEEE in the germline V gene. V shed 0 bases and J 8 bases; nucleotides not matched to a gene: 8. This CDR3 is built from 15 residues. The CDR3 nucleotides read TGTGCCAGCAGCTTGGGGTACAGGGGATATGACATTCAGTACTTC. Translated: CASSLGYRGYDIQYF.

This clone was observed at least ten times. The chain joins TRBV24-1 to TRBJ2-5; 7 bases line up with TRBD2. The J segment lost 3 bases and the V segment lost 1 base, leaving 10 bases of the junction unmatched. The CDR3 covers 17 residues. Germline values: CDR1 KGHDR, CDR2 SFDVKD. The CDR3 coding sequence is TGTGCCACCAGTGATTTCCGGGACCCAGGGAGGGAAGAGACCCAGTACTTC. This translates into CATSDFRDPGREETQYF.

This clone was recorded a few times. A much larger clone differs by one base, so this may be a read error. The rearrangement links TRBV2 to TRBJ1-5, with D perhaps TRBD1 (5 bases). Per the germline V gene, CDR1 is SNHLY and CDR2 is FYNNEI. V dropped 2 bases and J dropped 7 bases, with 15 bases sitting between them. This CDR3 comprises 15 residues. The CDR3 spells CASSECLTASQPQHF. CDR3 DNA sequence: TGTGCCAGCAGTGAATGTCTGACAGCTTCACAGCCCCAGCATTTT.

Ten or more counts support this clone. Here the CDR3 reads CASSLGLAGGGETQYF. The CDR3 nucleotides read TGTGCCAGCAGCCTCGGACTAGCGGGAGGAGGGGAGACCCAGTACTTC. The rearrangement uses TRBV28 and TRBJ2-5; the match to TRBD2 covers 14 bases. Unmatched junction bases numbered 8, after V lost 6 bases and J lost 5 bases. This CDR3 region has 16 residues. Germline assignment: CDR1 MDHEN and CDR2 SYDVKM.

This clone has at least ten counts. Other nucleotide sequences in the sample specify the same CDR3. The chain joins TRBV5-1 to TRBJ2-7; TRBD2 agrees at 15 bases. CDR1 and CDR2 from the germline V gene are SGHRS and YFSETQ. Trimming took 2 bases from V and 6 from J; bases not matched to a gene: 15. This CDR3 has 19 residues. The chain's CDR3 is CASSLHGAGTSGRYREQYF. The CDR3 nucleotides are TGCGCCAGCAGCTTACACGGGGCTGGGACTAGCGGGAGGTATCGCGAGCAGTACTTC.

As for this clone: A much larger clone is a single base away; this may be a read error. The chain joins TRBV25-1 to TRBJ2-6, with 8 bases fitting TRBD1. The CDR3 is made up of 16 amino acids. The germline CDR1 and CDR2 sequences are MGHDK and SYGVNS. CDR3 DNA: TGTGCCAGCAGACCGACCAGGGGGCCCGGGGCCAGCGTCCTGACTTTC. It specifies CASRPTRGPGASVLTF.

This chain connects TRBV28 to TRBJ1-1, with 12 positions matching TRBD1. Trimming at V came to 4 bases and at J to 1 base, leaving 7 bases not matched to a gene. The germline V gene has CDR1 MDHEN and CDR2 SYDVKM. The CDR3 sequence is 17 residues long. CDR3 loop: CASSSPGQGAGNTEAFF. The CDR3 coding sequence is TGTGCCAGCAGTTCGCCGGGACAGGGGGCGGGGAACACTGAAGCTTTCTTT. Full variable domain (remainder filled in from reference TRBV28 and TRBJ1-1): DVKVTQSSRYLVKRTGEKVFLECVQDMDHENMFWYRQDPGLGLRLIYFSYDVKMKEKGDIPEGYSVSREKKERFSLILESASTNQTSMYLCASSSPGQGAGNTEAFFGQGTRLTVV.

With respect to this clone: Given a much more abundant clone one base away, this may be a read error. The rearrangement links TRBV11-2 to TRBJ2-2, with a tentative D call TRBD1 (6 bases). Germline V gives CDR1 SGHAT, CDR2 FQNNGV. The CDR3 is made up of 16 amino acids. V was clipped by 3 bases and J by 4 bases, with 15 bases between them. CDR3 amino acids: CASSFSQGTSTGELFF. CDR3 nucleotide sequence: TGTGCCAGCAGCTTTTCCCAGGGGACGAGCACCGGGGAGCTGTTTTTT.

This clone was recorded many times. This rearrangement joins TRBV5-1 to TRBJ2-7, with D perhaps TRBD1 or TRBD2 (5 bases each). Germline assignment: CDR1 SGHRS and CDR2 YFSETQ. The CDR3 sequence is 16 residues long. V was cut by 4 bases and J by 0 bases, with 17 bases left in between. CDR3 loop: CASSPKMGTISYEQYF. The CDR3 DNA reads as TGCGCCAGCAGCCCGAAGATGGGGACGATCTCCTACGAGCAGTACTTC.

In this sample, this clone turned up many times. The chain recombines TRBV19 with TRBJ1-5; D is undetermined. The CDR3 extends over 14 amino acids. Per the germline V gene, CDR1 is LNHDA and CDR2 is SQIVND (reference sequence). V was trimmed by 5 bases and J by 0 bases, leaving 8 bases between them. The CDR3 loop reads CASSSGNSNQPQHF. CDR3 DNA: TGTGCCAGTAGTTCCGGTAATAGCAATCAGCCCCAGCATTTT.

Details on this clone: Being one base from a much bigger clone, this may be a read error. V usage is TRBV5-1 and J usage is TRBJ2-6, with unresolved D. CDR3 size: 17 residues. CDR1 and CDR2 from the germline V gene are SGHRS and YFSETQ. The CDR3 DNA reads TGCGCCAGCAGCTTGGGCGGTTGGGGTTCTGTGGCCAACGTCCTGACTTTC. Residues: CASSLGGWGSVANVLTF.

This clone was seen many times. The chain couples TRBV25-1 to TRBJ1-1, with D tentatively TRBD1 (6 bases). With 2 bases removed from V and 4 bases from J, the gap between germline ends came to 14 bases. Germline loops: CDR1 MGHDK, CDR2 SYGVNS. CDR3 length equals 15 residues. Here the CDR3 reads CASSEPRGMGTEAFF. The CDR3 DNA follows: TGTGCCAGCAGTGAACCCAGGGGAATGGGCACTGAAGCTTTCTTT. Full variable domain (rest looked up from reference TRBV25-1 and TRBJ1-1): EADIYQTPRYLVIGTGKKITLECSQTMGHDKMYWYQQDPGMELHLIHYSYGVNSTEKGDLSSESTVSRIRTEHFPLTLESARPSHTSQYLCASSEPRGMGTEAFFGQGTRLTVV.

This clone was seen a few times. This sequence joins TRBV28 and TRBJ2-2; TRBD1 matches at 10 bases. Trimming took 2 bases from V and 3 from J; bases not matched to a gene: 3. Germline V gene sequence: CDR1 MDHEN, CDR2 SYDVKM. CDR3 length: 16 residues. CDR3 coding DNA: TGTGCCAGCAGTTTAGCCGGGACAGGGGACACCGGGGAGCTGTTTTTT. Protein sequence: CASSLAGTGDTGELFF.

In its sample, this clone was seen many times. The chain joins TRBV11-2 to TRBJ2-7; D is ambiguous. Germline CDR1 reads SGHAT; CDR2 reads FQNNGV. CDR3 length equals 12 residues. Trimming pared 3 bases from V and 7 bases from J, leaving 10 bases between. CDR3 protein: CASSFQEWEQYF. For the CDR3, the DNA is TGTGCCAGCAGCTTTCAGGAGTGGGAGCAGTACTTC.

This clone came up many times. This chain links TRBV2 with TRBJ2-7; D is perhaps TRBD1 (6 bases). CDR1 and CDR2 (germline): SNHLY, FYNNEI. V lost 9 bases, J lost 6 bases, and 15 bases lay in between. This CDR3 has 12 amino acids. The CDR3 DNA is TGTGCCAGTAGGGACAACAACCGCGAGCAGTACTTC. Residues: CASRDNNREQYF.

This clone was counted at least ten times. The rearrangement joins TRBV3-1 to TRBJ2-7, with D uncertain. The V gene's germline CDR1 is LGHDT and CDR2 YNNKEL (reference sequence). The V end lost 0 bases, the J end lost 2 bases, and 14 bases lay between the germline ends. The CDR3 length is 16 residues. This CDR3 reads CASSQETLRIPYEQYF. CDR3 DNA sequence: TGTGCCAGCAGCCAAGAAACCCTAAGGATACCCTACGAGCAGTACTTC.

This clone was recorded at least ten times. The chain joins TRBV6-1 to TRBJ2-5; tentatively, D is TRBD2 (6 bases). In germline, CDR1 is MNHNS, CDR2 SASEGT. V was trimmed by 9 bases and J by 1 base, leaving 15 bases between them. This CDR3 spans 14 amino acids. CDR3 amino acids: CASRRELTQETQYF. CDR3 coding DNA: TGTGCCAGTAGACGGGAGCTCACCCAAGAGACCCAGTACTTC.

This clone was counted at least ten times. The V call is TRBV28, the J call TRBJ2-3; perhaps TRBD2 as D (7 bases). V was trimmed by 6 bases and J by 7 bases, leaving 14 bases between them. The V gene's germline CDR1 is MDHEN and CDR2 SYDVKM. The CDR3 extends over 13 amino acids. CDR3 sequence: CASRGGGANTQYF. CDR3 DNA: TGTGCCAGCAGGGGGGGGGGGGCGAATACGCAGTATTTT.

There are many counts of this clone. Other DNA sequences from this sample encode an identical CDR3 as well. The chain recombines TRBV5-1 with TRBJ1-5, with D perhaps TRBD1 (5 bases). Trimming pared 3 bases from V and 9 bases from J, leaving 16 bases between. Germline CDR1 reads SGHRS; CDR2 reads YFSETQ. This CDR3 has 14 residues. The CDR3 DNA reads as TGCGCCAGCAGCTCCGGGACGGTTCGGGGGCCCCAGCATTTT. This encodes CASSSGTVRGPQHF.

This clone was observed at least ten times. This rearrangement joins TRBV11-3 to TRBJ1-1; D perhaps matches TRBD1 (5 bases). Germline lookup yields CDR1 SGHNT and CDR2 YENEEA. This CDR3 has 16 residues. The V gene lost 1 base and the J gene lost 1 base, with 13 bases spanning the gap. In DNA form, the CDR3 reads TGTGCCAGCAGCTTAGGGGGGGGAGGAACGAACACTGAAGCTTTCTTT. The encoded protein is CASSLGGGGTNTEAFF.

For this clone: A read error may produce the germline difference seen at one junction end. This chain joins TRBV27 and TRBJ2-5; 13 positions agree with TRBD2. The CDR3 covers 16 residues. The V gene's germline CDR1 is MNHEY and CDR2 SMNVEV (reference sequence). The CDR3 coding sequence is TGTGCCAGCAGTTTAGGGACTAGCGGGGCGTCAGAGGCCCAGTACTTC. Its protein product is CASSLGTSGASEAQYF.

There are many counts of this clone. The chain joins TRBV15 to TRBJ1-3; tentative D call: TRBD1 (6 bases). CDR3 length: 17 residues. Germline loops: CDR1 LNHNV, CDR2 YYDKDF (reference sequence). Trimming removed 7 bases at V and 4 bases at J, with 23 bases between. The CDR3 spells CATKHSPSGASGNTIYF. DNA of the CDR3: TGTGCCACCAAACACTCCCCCTCAGGGGCATCAGGAAACACCATATATTTT.

The chain is built from TRBV3-1 and TRBJ2-3; possibly TRBD1 for D (6 bases). This CDR3 contains 14 residues. CDR1 LGHDT and CDR2 YNNKEL come from the germline V gene (reference sequence). V lost 8 bases to trimming and J lost 2 bases, with 14 bases between them. CDR3 DNA: TGTGCCAGCTCTGGACAGTGGGCCACAGATACGCAGTATTTT. Translation: CASSGQWATDTQYF.

Remarks on this clone: This may be a read error: a much more frequent sequence differs by one nucleotide. The rearrangement joins TRBV11-2 to TRBJ2-3; 7 positions match TRBD2. The junction had 9 bases not matched to a gene; V was cut back by 2 bases and J by 4 bases. The V gene's germline CDR1 is SGHAT and CDR2 FQNNGV. The CDR3 contains 16 residues. In DNA, the CDR3 is TGTGCCAGCAGCTTATGTATACGGGAGGAGGCAGATACGCAGTATTTT. It yields the protein CASSLCIREEADTQYF.

This clone was found many times. J is TRBJ1-1 and V is TRBV13, with no clear D. The V end was cut by 4 bases, the J end by 2 bases, with 11 bases between. The CDR3 is 14 residues long. Germline assignment: CDR1 PRHDT and CDR2 FYEKMQ (reference sequence). CDR3 in amino acids: CASSSTELNTEAFF. The DNA of the CDR3 is TGTGCCAGCAGCTCTACAGAGCTCAACACTGAAGCTTTCTTT. Combining the CDR3 with reference TRBV13 and TRBJ1-1 gives the whole variable domain AAGVIQSPRHLIKEKRETATLKCYPIPRHDTVYWYQQGPGQDPQFLISFYEKMQSDKGSIPDRFSAQQFSDYHSELNMSSLELGDSALYFCASSSTELNTEAFFGQGTRLTVV.

Comments on this clone: Possible read error: a much larger clone is one base away. The J gene is TRBJ2-3, the V gene TRBV7-8; no firm D call. Germline V gene sequence: CDR1 SGHVS, CDR2 FQNEAQ. V shed 2 bases and J shed 3 bases, with 6 bases lying between them. The CDR3 runs 13 residues. CDR3 coding DNA: TGTGCCAGCAGCTTAATTGTAACAGATACGCAGTATTTT. Protein product: CASSLIVTDTQYF.